Listed here is a single TCR beta chain. Its target is unknown. Relative to the germline gene, one junction end is altered; a read error may explain this. The CDR3 contains 17 residues. Germline assignment: CDR1 MDHEN and CDR2 SYDVKM. This sample stems from a study of cytomegalovirus exposure and HLA in healthy donors. Turning to the study itself: The roughly 120 validation repertoires, a later analysis reported, used the same platform as the approximately 700 first-cohort repertoires. The study's findings and limits: Cytomegalovirus association was listed for roughly 160 TCR beta chains. Across donors, most TCRs were seen rarely, yet some public ones were widespread.

The protocol was immunoSEQ multiplex PCR, while the TCRdb copy is restricted to in-frame clones and leaves out a portion. The sample holds 150,000 to 200,000 clones, approximately 90% seen once. The chain is built from TRBV28 and TRBJ2-6; TRBD1 agrees at 7 bases. The source of this sequence is a man younger than 35 in good health and CMV-seronegative. The sample comprised PBMCs. CDR3 region: CASSPGQTFSGANVLSF. The CDR3 region has the DNA TGTGCCAGCAGCCCGGGACAGACTTTCTCTGGGGCCAACGTCCTGTCTTTC.